The 20 T cell receptor beta chains in this list originate from one sample, sequenced in a study of Tregs in tolerant kidney transplant recipients. Measured with immunoSEQ multiplex PCR; TCRdb has only the in-frame clones, and not every one. The table lists around 63,000 clones, approximately 83% of them singletons, with roughly 2.2% in the top ten. This specimen was Tregs from blood, taken before the transplant. These receptors originate from a human donor who received a combined kidney and bone marrow transplant.

The rearrangement uses TRBV19 and TRBJ2-5; 12 positions match TRBD2. V was clipped by 6 bases and J by 4 bases; unmatched bases: 0. The CDR3 extends over 13 amino acids. Germline-derived CDR1 and CDR2 are LNHDA and SQIVND (reference sequence). CDR3 in DNA: TGTGCCAGTAGGGGACTAGCGGGAGAGACCCAGTACTTC. It encodes CASRGLAGETQYF.

The CDR3 region has the DNA TGTGCCAGCAGCTTCGGGAAGAGCCCATCCGAGCAGTACTTC. Translated, it gives CASSFGKSPSEQYF. The chain recombines TRBV7-2 with TRBJ2-7, with a weak D call TRBD2 (5 bases). Germline CDR1 and CDR2: SGHTA and FQGNSA. V gave up 3 bases and J gave up 6 bases, with 15 bases separating them. The CDR3 is 14 residues long.

This clone is a singleton in its sample. The chain has TRBV15 and TRBJ2-6; D gene unclear. The CDR3 spans 16 residues. The germline gives CDR1 LNHNV, CDR2 YYDKDF (reference sequence). Trimming removed 3 bases at V and 2 bases at J, with 11 bases between. The CDR3 region is CATSRGVKTGANVLTF. The CDR3 nucleotides read TGTGCCACCAGCAGGGGCGTCAAAACTGGGGCCAACGTCCTGACTTTC.

V usage is TRBV29-1 and J usage is TRBJ2-3; weak D call: TRBD2 (6 bases). V dropped 4 bases and J dropped 1 base, with 12 bases sitting between them. The CDR3 loop spans 14 amino acids. Germline V gene data show CDR1 as SQVTM and CDR2 as ANQGSEA. As DNA, the CDR3 is TGCAGCGTTGCCGGGGGTGGGGGCACAGATACGCAGTATTTT. The encoded protein is CSVAGGGGTDTQYF.

The rearrangement joins TRBV11-1 to TRBJ2-5, with TRBD2 matching over 8 bases. The V gene end was trimmed by 2 bases and the J gene end by 4 bases; junction bases not matched to a gene: 12. Germline CDR1 is SGHAT and CDR2 is FQDESV (reference sequence). This CDR3 contains 17 residues. In DNA form, the CDR3 reads TGTGCCAGCAGCTTACACCCCCCGGGGGGGGCGAGAGAGACCCAGTACTTC. Translation gives CASSLHPPGGARETQYF.

The V gene is TRBV7-2, the J gene TRBJ2-2, with 8 bases identical to TRBD1. The germline V gene has CDR1 SGHTA and CDR2 FQGNSA. CDR3 size: 15 residues. Losses at the gene ends were 6 bases for V and 6 bases for J; bases not matched to a gene: 9. Written as DNA, the CDR3 is TGTGCCAGCAGTAAAGGAGTACAGGGGGCCGGGGAGCTGTTTTTT. It specifies CASSKGVQGAGELFF.

The count of this clone is one. The chain combines TRBV21-1 with TRBJ2-5; TRBD1 is the table's D call, not checked against the DNA. TRBV21-1 is an annotated pseudogene. The length of the CDR3 is 15 residues. The CDR3, as DNA: TGTGCCAGCAGCAAAGTTGGACAGGGGGAGGATGAGCAGTACTTC. Translating it yields CASSKVGQGEDEQYF.

The rearrangement links TRBV6-6 to TRBJ2-3; no definite D call. The germline V and J ends were trimmed by 2 bases and 4 bases, with 7 bases remaining between them. Per the germline V gene, CDR1 is MNHNY and CDR2 is SVGAGI (reference sequence). This CDR3 has 13 amino acids. The CDR3 reads CASSYPQADTQYF. Here the CDR3 DNA reads TGTGCCAGCAGTTACCCGCAGGCAGATACGCAGTATTTT.

This chain joins TRBV19 and TRBJ2-3, with D perhaps matching TRBD1 (6 bases). CDR1 is LNHDA and CDR2 is SQIVND in the germline V gene (reference sequence). The CDR3 covers 14 residues. The germline V and J ends were trimmed by 3 bases and 0 bases, with 7 bases remaining between them. CDR3 DNA sequence: TGTGCCAGTAGTATCCAGGGGAGCACAGATACGCAGTATTTT. Its translation is CASSIQGSTDTQYF.

The gene calls are TRBV9 and TRBJ2-7, with D possibly matching TRBD2 (6 bases). The CDR3 extends over 15 amino acids. The V end lost 4 bases, the J end lost 5 bases, and 19 bases lay between the germline ends. Germline loops: CDR1 SGDLS, CDR2 YYNGEE. In DNA form, the CDR3 reads TGTGCCAGCAGCAGCACTACAGTGCCGGGGGACGAGCAGTACTTC. This translates into CASSSTTVPGDEQYF.

This clone was observed once. V gene TRBV6-1 combines with J gene TRBJ1-1; TRBD1 is a possible D gene (6 bases). This CDR3 region has 14 residues. CDR1 is MNHNS and CDR2 is SASEGT in the germline V gene. Trimming removed 1 base at V and 4 bases at J, with 10 bases between. The CDR3 reads CASSEEGGGTEAFF. The CDR3, as DNA: TGTGCCAGCAGTGAAGAAGGGGGTGGCACTGAAGCTTTCTTT.

This sequence joins TRBV6-1 and TRBJ1-5; 9 bases line up with TRBD1. Germline values: CDR1 MNHNS, CDR2 SASEGT. The CDR3 length is 15 residues. The ends lost 6 bases at V and 2 bases at J; junction bases unmatched: 5. The chain's CDR3 is CASRNRGQGNQPQHF. The CDR3 DNA is TGTGCCAGCAGAAACAGGGGGCAAGGCAATCAGCCCCAGCATTTT.

This clone has a single count. The genes are TRBV10-2 and TRBJ2-2; TRBD2 agrees at 8 bases. Unmatched junction bases numbered 4, after V lost 6 bases and J lost 4 bases. Germline assignment: CDR1 WSHSY and CDR2 SAAADI. CDR3 length equals 14 residues. In DNA form, the CDR3 reads TGCGCCAGCAGACTAGCGGCGGCCACCGGGGAGCTGTTTTTT. It is translated as CASRLAAATGELFF.

The chain is built from TRBV7-2 and TRBJ2-3; D gene ambiguous. Trimming took 2 bases from V and 2 from J, leaving 14 bases between them. The CDR3 has 16 residues. CDR1 and CDR2 (germline): SGHTA, FQGNSA. CDR3 in amino acids: CASSLWLSVNTDTQYF. Written as DNA, the CDR3 is TGTGCCAGCAGCTTATGGTTAAGCGTCAACACAGATACGCAGTATTTT.

This chain uses TRBV30 with TRBJ1-3; a weak D match, TRBD1 (5 bases). Germline V gene data show CDR1 as GTSNPN and CDR2 as SVGIG (reference sequence). The length of the CDR3 is 16 residues. Trimming stripped 3 bases from V and 0 bases from J, with 15 bases between. CDR3 residues: CAWRPGTYSSGNTIYF. Written as DNA, the CDR3 is TGTGCCTGGAGACCCGGGACGTATAGCTCTGGAAACACCATATATTTT.

As regards this clone: At the DNA level, this CDR3 is encoded by other sequences in the same sample as well. The rearrangement joins TRBV9 to TRBJ2-3; D is possibly TRBD1 or TRBD2 (6 bases each). V lost 0 bases and J lost 1, with 9 bases in between. CDR1 and CDR2 (germline): SGDLS, YYNGEE. There are 15 residues in the CDR3. CDR3 sequence reads: CASSVAGGGTDTQYF. In nucleotides, the CDR3 is TGTGCCAGCAGCGTAGCCGGGGGCGGCACAGATACGCAGTATTTT.

The genes are TRBV7-2 and TRBJ1-1; perhaps TRBD1 as D (5 bases). Trimming cost V 5 bases and J 2 bases, with 21 bases left between them. The CDR3 length is 17 residues. CDR1 is SGHTA, CDR2 FQGNSA, per germline. CDR3 loop: CASSPGPRGGLNTEAFF. The CDR3 DNA reads as TGTGCCAGCAGCCCGGGACCGCGGGGCGGGCTTAACACTGAAGCTTTCTTT.

Only one count was recorded for this clone. The chain carries TRBV5-1 and TRBJ2-1; unclear D gene. The CDR3 runs 14 residues. V was cut by 4 bases and J by 3 bases, with 11 bases left in between. Germline CDR1 reads SGHRS; CDR2 reads YFSETQ. The CDR3 nucleotides read TGCGCCAGCAGCGAAATGACAAGCTACAATGAGCAGTTCTTC. Its translation is CASSEMTSYNEQFF.

The chain carries TRBV7-2 and TRBJ1-1; D remains unclear. Trimming removed 5 bases at V and 1 base at J, with 14 bases between. The CDR3 sequence is 15 residues long. Germline V gene lookup returns CDR1 SGHTA and CDR2 FQGNSA. The CDR3 nucleotides are TGTGCCAGCAGCCCAACGAGGCGGACGAACACTGAAGCTTTCTTT. Encoded protein: CASSPTRRTNTEAFF.

This rearrangement joins TRBV5-1 to TRBJ2-7; possibly TRBD2 for D (6 bases). V was clipped by 0 bases and J by 0 bases, with 16 bases between them. CDR1 and CDR2 from the germline V gene are SGHRS and YFSETQ. CDR3 length: 17 amino acids. The CDR3 sequence is CASSLVFSGDSSYEQYF. The CDR3 bases are TGCGCCAGCAGCTTGGTGTTCTCCGGGGACTCCTCCTACGAGCAGTACTTC.